These 20 T cell receptor beta chains came from one sample sequenced in a study of blood T cell repertoires in COVID-19. TCRdb's copy holds only in-frame clones and misses some; the assay was immunoSEQ multiplex PCR. The sample includes some 60,000 clones, around 90% of them seen just once. The sample consisted of peripheral blood. The receptors stem from a man in his 70s with acute or convalescent COVID-19.

This clone was recorded only once. The V and J genes are TRBV5-1 and TRBJ2-7; 9 bases align to TRBD2. Trimming at V came to 4 bases and at J to 5 bases, leaving 10 bases not matched to a gene. From germline, CDR1 is SGHRS and CDR2 YFSETQ. The CDR3 contains 15 residues. CDR3 nucleotide sequence: TGCGCCAGCAGCCCAGGTAGCGGGAGAGTTAACGAGCAGTACTTC. Encoded protein: CASSPGSGRVNEQYF. The full variable domain, in which reference TRBV5-1 and TRBJ2-7 provide the parts outside the CDR3, is KAGVTQTPRYLIKTRGQQVTLSCSPISGHRSVSWYQQTPGQGLQFLFEYFSETQRNKGNFPGRFSGRQFSNSRSEMNVSTLELGDSALYLCASSPGSGRVNEQYFGPGTRLTVT.

This chain uses TRBV7-8 with TRBJ2-3; D is unresolved. This CDR3 is 13 amino acids long. V was trimmed by 0 bases and J by 9 bases, leaving 10 bases between them. The germline V gene encodes CDR1 SGHVS and CDR2 FQNEAQ. As DNA, the CDR3 is TGTGCCAGCAGCTTAGCCGCTGAGATAACGCAGTATTTT. This translates into CASSLAAEITQYF.

The rearrangement joins TRBV6-1 to TRBJ1-2; D is uncertain. CDR3 length: 14 residues. V lost 0 bases to trimming and J lost 5 bases, with 10 bases between them. Germline V gene data show CDR1 as MNHNS and CDR2 as SASEGT. As DNA, the CDR3 is TGTGCCAGCAGTGAAGCGCCGGGGTGGTATGGCTACACCTTC. It encodes CASSEAPGWYGYTF.

This rearrangement joins TRBV7-9 to TRBJ2-5; 7 nucleotides match TRBD1. This CDR3 has 14 amino acids. V gave up 4 bases and J gave up 9 bases; unmatched junction bases: 11. The V gene's germline CDR1 is SEHNR and CDR2 FQNEAQ (reference sequence). CDR3 loop: CASSSTRYQGAQYF. CDR3 bases: TGTGCCAGCAGCTCAACCCGGTACCAGGGGGCCCAGTACTTC.

The gene calls are TRBV27 and TRBJ2-3, with 7 bases lining up with TRBD2. CDR3 length equals 15 residues. V lost 3 bases and J lost 2; bases outside the gene matches: 5. Germline V gene sequence: CDR1 MNHEY, CDR2 SMNVEV (reference sequence). CDR3: CASSFSGANTDTQYF. The CDR3 coding sequence is TGTGCCAGCAGTTTCAGCGGGGCGAACACAGATACGCAGTATTTT.

This clone was detected only once. The chain has TRBV27 and TRBJ2-1; 9 positions agree with TRBD2. This CDR3 contains 14 residues. V shed 5 bases and J 7 bases; nucleotides not matched to a gene: 6. Germline V gene lookup returns CDR1 MNHEY and CDR2 SMNVEV (reference sequence). The CDR3 bases are TGTGCCAGCAGTCGACTAGCGGTACCGAATGAGCAGTTCTTC. Amino acids: CASSRLAVPNEQFF.

The chain employs TRBV11-1 and TRBJ2-7; the match to TRBD1 covers 9 bases. Germline trimming cut 4 bases from V and 5 bases from J; bases unmatched to any gene: 6. The germline gives CDR1 SGHAT, CDR2 FQDESV (reference sequence). The CDR3 covers 14 residues. The CDR3 nucleotides read TGTGCCAGCAGCTCGAGGGACAGGGACCACGAGCAGTACTTC. Residues: CASSSRDRDHEQYF.

This clone occurred once. V usage is TRBV9 and J usage is TRBJ2-1; 10 nucleotides align to TRBD2. This CDR3 spans 15 amino acids. From germline, CDR1 is SGDLS and CDR2 YYNGEE. V was clipped by 5 bases and J by 10 bases; unmatched bases: 12. CDR3 residues: CASSPPAGGPKEQFF. CDR3 in DNA: TGTGCCAGCAGTCCCCCAGCGGGAGGGCCTAAGGAGCAGTTCTTC.

This chain links TRBV7-2 with TRBJ2-7, with D maybe TRBD1 (5 bases). This CDR3 is built from 15 residues. V lost 2 bases, J lost 1 base, and 12 bases lay in between. Germline loops: CDR1 SGHTA, CDR2 FQGNSA. The CDR3 coding sequence is TGTGCCAGCAGCTTACTTCGGACACCTTCCTACGAGCAGTACTTC. Amino acid sequence: CASSLLRTPSYEQYF. Variable domain in full (rest from reference TRBV7-2 and TRBJ2-7): GAGVSQSPSNKVTEKGKDVELRCDPISGHTALYWYRQSLGQGLEFLIYFQGNSAPDKSGLPSDRFSAERTGGSVSTLTIQRTQQEDSAVYLCASSLLRTPSYEQYFGPGTRLTVT.

This clone was observed a single time. The V call is TRBV6-5, the J call TRBJ1-1; TRBD1 aligns across 10 bases. Trimming removed 4 bases from V and 4 bases from J; junction bases left unmatched: 9. Germline V gives CDR1 MNHEY, CDR2 SVGAGI. The CDR3 is 16 residues long. CDR3 sequence reads: CASSFKPGQGSTEAFF. CDR3 DNA sequence: TGTGCCAGCAGTTTTAAACCGGGACAGGGGAGCACTGAAGCTTTCTTT.

J is TRBJ2-3 and V is TRBV24-1; D unclear. Trimming took off 4 bases at V and 0 bases at J, with 13 bases between the two ends. Germline-derived CDR1 and CDR2 are KGHDR and SFDVKD. The CDR3 consists of 16 residues. In nucleotides, the CDR3 is TGTGCCACCAGTGAAGCCCGATTGTCTAGCACAGATACGCAGTATTTT. Translating gives CATSEARLSSTDTQYF.

About this clone: At one of its ends the junction is not consistent with the germline gene, which may arise from a read error. This chain joins TRBV7-7 and TRBJ2-5, with D maybe TRBD2 (5 bases). The CDR3 totals 15 residues. Germline V CDR1 and CDR2: SSHAT, FNYEAQ (reference sequence). The CDR3 sequence: CASSSLPLGAETQYF. Written as DNA, the CDR3 is TGTGCTAGCAGCTCGCTCCCCCTGGGAGCCGAGACCCAGTACTTC.

V gene TRBV3-1 (or the pseudogene TRBV3-2) combines with J gene TRBJ1-2; TRBD1 matches 9 bases. Germline assignment: CDR1 LGHDT and CDR2 YNNKEL (reference sequence). With V trimmed by 1 base and J by 1 base, 1 base remained unmatched. The CDR3 is 15 amino acids. This CDR3 reads CASSQGDRDNYGYTF. The DNA for the CDR3 is TGTGCCAGCAGCCAAGGGGACAGGGATAACTATGGCTACACCTTC.

The chain combines TRBV19 with TRBJ2-2; D perhaps matches TRBD1 (6 bases). CDR1 is LNHDA and CDR2 is SQIVND in the germline V gene (reference sequence). Trimming took 7 bases from V and 7 from J, leaving 7 bases between them. There are 11 residues in the CDR3. CDR3 region: CASIGGGELFF. In nucleotides, the CDR3 is TGTGCCAGTATAGGGGGCGGGGAGCTGTTTTTT.

This chain uses TRBV12-3 or TRBV12-4 with TRBJ1-2; D is possibly TRBD1 (6 bases). The V and J ends lost 2 bases and 4 bases respectively, with 8 bases between them. The CDR3 is 13 residues long. The CDR3 nucleotides read TGTGCCAGCAGTTTAAGGACAGTCTATGGCTACACCTTC. It specifies CASSLRTVYGYTF.

CDR3 DNA: TGTGCCACCAGTTCCCACAGGGGTAAGCACACAGATACGCAGTATTTT. Translated, it gives CATSSHRGKHTDTQYF. The J gene is TRBJ2-3, the V gene TRBV24-1, with TRBD1 matching over 7 bases. The length of the CDR3 is 16 residues. The germline V gene has CDR1 KGHDR and CDR2 SFDVKD. V lost 6 bases to trimming and J lost 2 bases; unmatched junction nucleotides: 10.

The chain combines TRBV5-1 with TRBJ1-6; possible D gene TRBD1, 5 bases. The CDR3 has 14 amino acids. CDR1 is SGHRS, CDR2 YFSETQ, per germline. V lost 0 bases to trimming and J lost 10 bases, with 11 bases between them. This CDR3 reads CASSLDGGKSPLHF. For the CDR3, the DNA is TGCGCCAGCAGCTTGGACGGGGGGAAATCACCCCTCCACTTT.

The rearrangement uses TRBV19 and TRBJ2-1, with 10 positions matching TRBD2. Per germline, CDR1 LNHDA and CDR2 SQIVND (reference sequence). Germline trimming cut 5 bases from V and 2 bases from J; bases unmatched to any gene: 3. The CDR3 sequence is 15 residues long. CDR3 sequence reads: CASSRSGGPYNEQFF. CDR3 in DNA: TGTGCCAGTAGTCGTAGCGGGGGGCCCTACAATGAGCAGTTCTTC. Combining the CDR3 with reference TRBV19 and TRBJ2-1 gives the whole variable domain DGGITQSPKYLFRKEGQNVTLSCEQNLNHDAMYWYRQDPGQGLRLIYYSQIVNDFQKGDIAEGYSVSREKKESFPLTVTSAQKNPTAFYLCASSRSGGPYNEQFFGPGTRLTVL.

This chain uses TRBV29-1 with TRBJ2-3; no definite D call. Germline V CDR1 and CDR2: SQVTM, ANQGSEA. The CDR3 is made up of 11 amino acids. V lost 5 bases and J 5 bases, leaving 8 bases between the germline ends. CDR3 residues: CSVLRKDTQYF. The CDR3, as DNA: TGCAGCGTTCTGAGAAAAGATACGCAGTATTTT.

The chain carries TRBV19 and TRBJ1-1, with a tentative D call TRBD1 (5 bases). The CDR3 contains 14 residues. Germline CDR1 reads LNHDA; CDR2 reads SQIVND (reference sequence). The ends were cut back, 7 bases at V and 1 base at J, with 13 bases in the middle. In DNA form, the CDR3 reads TGTGCCAGTATCATAGGGGCGGAGAACACTGAAGCTTTCTTT. Translation gives CASIIGAENTEAFF.